These T cell receptor beta chains were read from a single sample in a study of blood T cell repertoires in COVID-19. Clones were sequenced by immunoSEQ multiplex PCR, and TCRdb holds only the in-frame ones, with some missing. The sample yields around 190,000 clones, about 80% seen once. What was sequenced was peripheral blood. These TCRs come from a human donor in a cohort sampled during active COVID-19. CDR3s include the opening cysteine and the closing phenylalanine or tryptophan. The D gene is left open where the match is weak. Clone size appears in some rows only: once, few, many, or a class for an expanded clone.

J gene	D gene	CDR3 length	V gene	clone size	CDR3 protein	CDR3 DNA
TRBJ1-4	TRBD1	17	TRBV11-2	-	CASSNRDRGRANEKLFF	TGTGCCAGCAGCAACCGGGACAGGGGGCGGGCTAATGAAAAACTGTTTTTT
TRBJ1-1	TRBD1	14	TRBV6-5	-	CASSPRTGGTEAFF	TGTGCCAGCAGTCCCCGGACAGGGGGCACTGAAGCTTTCTTT
TRBJ1-2	-	16	TRBV7-9	-	CASSMVAWGASYGYTF	TGTGCCAGCAGCATGGTGGCGTGGGGAGCCTCCTATGGCTACACCTTC
TRBJ1-4	-	14	TRBV29-1	-	CSVGRGGTNEKLFF	TGCAGCGTTGGTAGGGGGGGGACTAATGAAAAACTGTTTTTT
TRBJ2-2	TRBD2	15	TRBV9	-	CASSAGGVVTGELFF	TGTGCCAGCAGTGCGGGAGGGGTGGTCACCGGGGAGCTGTTTTTT
TRBJ2-1	TRBD1	17	TRBV6-2/TRBV6-3	-	CASSYPGRGRSRDEQFF	TGTGCCAGCAGTTACCCAGGCAGGGGGCGCTCAAGGGATGAGCAGTTCTTC
TRBJ2-2	TRBD2	15	TRBV3-1/TRBV3-2	-	CASSPTSGRTGELFF	TGTGCCAGCAGCCCCACTAGCGGGAGAACCGGGGAGCTGTTTTTT
TRBJ2-2	TRBD2	15	TRBV5-4	-	CASSLGGRDTGELFF	TGTGCCAGCAGCTTGGGCGGGAGGGACACCGGGGAGCTGTTTTTT
TRBJ1-1	-	15	TRBV27	few	CASSLFFGGQREAFF	TGTGCCAGCAGTTTATTTTTCGGCGGCCAGAGGGAAGCTTTCTTT
TRBJ2-7	TRBD2	13	TRBV15	-	CATSSPGGDEQYF	TGTGCCACCAGCAGCCCCGGGGGGGACGAGCAGTACTTC
TRBJ1-2	-	15	TRBV27	-	CASSLIRESPYGYTF	TGTGCCAGCAGCCTAATTCGAGAGTCCCCTTATGGCTACACCTTC
TRBJ2-2	-	17	TRBV13	once	CASSLSVTDSNTGELFF	TGTGCCAGCAGCTTAAGCGTGACAGATTCGAACACCGGGGAGCTGTTTTTT
TRBJ1-1	-	13	TRBV28	-	CASSLFEGAEAFF	TGTGCCAGCAGTTTATTTGAGGGCGCTGAAGCTTTCTTT
TRBJ2-5	TRBD1	16	TRBV9	-	CASSVRDRSYQETQYF	TGTGCCAGCAGCGTCCGGGACAGGTCGTACCAAGAGACCCAGTACTTC
TRBJ2-7	TRBD1	15	TRBV18	-	CASSPGTGRGYEQYF	TGTGCCAGCTCACCGGGGACAGGGAGAGGCTACGAGCAGTACTTC
TRBJ2-1	-	14	TRBV6-1	-	CASSEKTDYNEQFF	TGTGCCAGCAGTGAGAAGACAGACTACAATGAGCAGTTCTTC
TRBJ1-2	-	12	TRBV5-1	-	CASSLGVGGYTF	TGCGCCAGCAGCTTAGGGGTCGGTGGCTACACCTTC
TRBJ2-7	TRBD1	14	TRBV6-5	-	CASRDRGGSYEQYF	TGTGCCAGCAGAGACAGGGGGGGATCCTACGAGCAGTACTTC
TRBJ2-7	-	14	TRBV5-1	-	CASSQQGMWNEQYF	TGCGCCAGCAGCCAGCAGGGAATGTGGAACGAGCAGTACTTC
TRBJ2-1	TRBD2	15	TRBV5-6	-	CASSFGLAAYNEQFF	TGTGCCAGCAGCTTTGGACTAGCGGCCTACAATGAGCAGTTCTTC
TRBJ1-1	-	15	TRBV7-9	once	CASSLSSRVATEAFF	TGTGCCAGCAGCCTCAGCTCGCGGGTAGCCACTGAAGCTTTCTTT
TRBJ2-6	-	15	TRBV28	-	CASSLYREGANVLTF	TGTGCCAGCAGTCTATACAGGGAGGGGGCCAACGTCCTGACTTTC
TRBJ2-1	TRBD1	15	TRBV5-1	-	CASSYRDRAYNEQFF	TGCGCCAGCAGCTATCGGGACAGGGCCTACAATGAGCAGTTCTTC
TRBJ2-5	TRBD1	14	TRBV28	-	CASSPGQGKKTQYF	TGTGCCAGCAGCCCCGGACAGGGTAAAAAGACCCAGTACTTC
TRBJ1-3	-	15	TRBV27	few	CASSTNRVSGNTIYF	TGTGCCAGCAGTACGAACAGGGTTTCTGGAAACACCATATATTTT
TRBJ2-5	-	13	TRBV27	-	CASSPGYQETQYF	TGTGCCAGCAGCCCGGGGTACCAAGAGACCCAGTACTTC
TRBJ1-1	-	14	TRBV18	-	CASSPGEIVTEAFF	TGTGCCAGCTCACCAGGAGAAATCGTCACTGAAGCTTTCTTT
TRBJ2-1	-	15	TRBV25-1	-	CASSETGLGNNEQFF	TGTGCCAGCAGTGAAACGGGGTTAGGTAACAATGAGCAGTTCTTC
TRBJ1-1	-	14	TRBV4-1	-	CASSHSGGNTEAFF	TGCGCCAGCAGCCATTCCGGGGGGAACACTGAAGCTTTCTTT
TRBJ2-2	-	14	TRBV27	-	CASSYRSGTGELFF	TGTGCCAGCAGTTATCGTTCCGGGACCGGGGAGCTGTTTTTT
TRBJ1-2	-	14	TRBV4-3	-	CASSQAERNYGYTF	TGCGCCAGCAGCCAAGCGGAGCGTAACTATGGCTACACCTTC
TRBJ1-2	TRBD1	13	TRBV28	-	CASSPQQGGGYTF	TGTGCCAGCAGTCCACAACAGGGGGGTGGCTACACCTTC
TRBJ1-1	TRBD1	13	TRBV29-1	-	CSLRTGGNTEAFF	TGCAGCTTACGGACAGGGGGCAACACTGAAGCTTTCTTT
TRBJ2-1	-	14	TRBV25-1	-	CASSEPSSYNEQFF	TGTGCCAGCAGTGAGCCGAGCTCCTACAATGAGCAGTTCTTC
TRBJ2-7	-	16	TRBV6-5	-	CASSYSGTPSSYEQYF	TGTGCCAGCAGTTACTCCGGGACTCCTAGCTCCTACGAGCAGTACTTC
TRBJ2-7	TRBD1	15	TRBV2	-	CASRGPGQNSYEQYF	TGTGCCAGCAGGGGACCGGGACAGAACTCCTACGAGCAGTACTTC
TRBJ1-6	TRBD1	16	TRBV6-2/TRBV6-3	-	CASSIIRTGVNSPLHF	TGTGCCAGCAGTATCATTCGGACAGGGGTTAATTCACCCCTCCACTTT
TRBJ1-2	-	11	TRBV29-1	-	CSDTEVHGYTF	TGCAGTGATACCGAGGTCCATGGCTACACCTTC
TRBJ1-1	TRBD1	13	TRBV20-1	-	CSASWDRVTEAFF	TGCAGTGCTAGTTGGGACAGGGTGACTGAAGCTTTCTTT
TRBJ2-7	-	15	TRBV6-2/TRBV6-3	few	CASSDSGTVSYEQYF	TGTGCCAGCAGTGATAGCGGGACAGTCTCCTACGAGCAGTACTTC
TRBJ2-2	-	17	TRBV7-3	-	CASSPRFGHANTGELFF	TGTGCCAGCAGCCCCCGTTTTGGACACGCGAACACCGGGGAGCTGTTTTTT
TRBJ1-5	TRBD1	15	TRBV19	-	CASIEDRASNQPQHF	TGTGCCAGTATCGAGGACAGGGCAAGCAATCAGCCCCAGCATTTT
TRBJ2-3	-	12	TRBV6-5	-	CASRASREAQYF	TGTGCCAGCAGGGCTAGCAGGGAGGCGCAGTATTTT
TRBJ2-6	TRBD1	16	TRBV27	-	CASSSTGLSGANVLTF	TGTGCCAGCAGTTCGACAGGGCTATCTGGGGCCAACGTCCTGACTTTC
TRBJ2-7	-	14	TRBV29-1	-	CSVVSGRSSYEQYF	TGCAGCGTCGTCAGCGGGCGCAGCTCCTACGAGCAGTACTTC
TRBJ1-5	TRBD1	15	TRBV3-1/TRBV3-2	-	CASSQASGGVQPQHF	TGTGCCAGCAGCCAAGCCTCAGGGGGAGTACAGCCCCAGCATTTT
TRBJ2-7	TRBD2	18	TRBV27	-	CASSGRGGLAGKAYEQYF	TGTGCCAGCAGTGGGCGGGGGGGACTAGCGGGAAAGGCGTACGAGCAGTACTTC
TRBJ1-1	TRBD1	17	TRBV10-3	-	CAISDLSRGQGGNEAFF	TGTGCCATCAGTGACCTCTCGAGGGGACAGGGAGGGAATGAAGCTTTCTTT
TRBJ1-3	-	13	TRBV25-1	-	CASSQGSGNTIYF	TGTGCCAGCAGTCAGGGTTCTGGAAACACCATATATTTT
TRBJ2-7	TRBD1	16	TRBV28	-	CASSLAGGGLWYEQYF	TGTGCCAGCAGTTTAGCAGGGGGCGGGCTGTGGTACGAGCAGTACTTC
TRBJ2-7	TRBD1	14	TRBV14	-	CASSPSWTGGEQYF	TGTGCCAGCAGCCCTTCTTGGACAGGGGGCGAACAGTACTTC
TRBJ2-3	TRBD1	15	TRBV18	once	CASSLTGVGTDTQYF	TGTGCCAGCTCTCTCACAGGGGTGGGCACAGATACGCAGTATTTT
TRBJ2-7	TRBD1	15	TRBV15	few	CATSTGQGGIHEQYF	TGTGCCACCAGCACAGGACAGGGTGGGATTCACGAGCAGTACTTC
TRBJ1-5	-	13	TRBV6-2/TRBV6-3	few	CASSYGQNQPQHF	TGTGCCAGCAGTTACGGCCAGAATCAGCCCCAGCATTTT
TRBJ2-2	TRBD2	16	TRBV19	-	CASTPSGGPGAGELFF	TGTGCCAGTACGCCTAGCGGGGGGCCTGGGGCCGGGGAGCTGTTTTTT